The entry below describes one T cell receptor (beta chain). The target antigen is unknown. The data derive from a study of T cell repertoires in cytomegalovirus infection. TCRdb re-called the reads through MiXCR, storing one row per CDR3 protein. The data contain around 900,000 distinct CDR3 sequences, 31% of them seen just once; the ten biggest clones take up around 15%. Material: cultured CD8+ T cells from PBMCs, obtained from culture after CMV antigen stimulation. The receptor was derived from a human donor in good health (CMV status not recorded). Some clones in this sample may be carry-over from other donors' samples.

CDR3 protein: CASSPGWTQYF. The CDR3 DNA reads as TGTGCCAGCAGCCCAGGGTGGACGCAGTATTTT. J is TRBJ2-3 and V is TRBV4-2, with a weak D call TRBD1 (5 bases). The CDR3 runs 11 residues. Germline values: CDR1 LGHNA, CDR2 YNFKEQ. The V end lost 4 bases, the J end lost 9 bases, and 8 bases lay between the germline ends.